The 11 T cell receptor beta chains reported below all come from one sample, sequenced in a study of cytomegalovirus exposure and HLA in healthy donors. With 60 Vbeta and 13 Jbeta primers, the PCR was carried out. Data came from immunoSEQ multiplex PCR; TCRdb stores just in-frame clones and leaves some out. The table lists about 140,000 clones, around 79% of them singletons. Sequencing was performed on PBMCs. The receptors derive from a woman aged 45-59 years in good health and CMV-seropositive.

V is TRBV6-4 and J is TRBJ2-1, with 9 bases fitting TRBD1. In germline, CDR1 is MRHNA, CDR2 SNTAGT. The CDR3 is made up of 15 amino acids. V lost 9 bases, J lost 3 bases, and 9 bases stayed unmatched. CDR3: CASSAGTGSYNEQFF. DNA for the CDR3: TGTGCCAGTTCCGCCGGGACAGGGAGCTACAATGAGCAGTTCTTC.

The table lists this clone with a few counts. The rearrangement joins TRBV2 to TRBJ1-1, with D unclear. The ends were cut back, 7 bases at V and 0 bases at J, with 12 bases in the middle. Looked up from germline, CDR1 is SNHLY and CDR2 is FYNNEI. This CDR3 has 14 amino acids. The CDR3 loop reads CASTRGLMNTEAFF. The CDR3 coding sequence is TGTGCCAGCACAAGAGGCCTAATGAACACTGAAGCTTTCTTT.

V usage is TRBV21-1 and J usage is TRBJ1-2. TRBV21-1 is a known pseudogene. The CDR3 extends over 14 amino acids. This CDR3 is CATPTEDVNYGYTF. CDR3 nucleotide sequence: TGTGCCACCCCGACTGAAGACGTCAACTATGGCTACACCTTC.

V and J are TRBV29-1 and TRBJ2-3; D might be TRBD2 (5 bases). The CDR3 consists of 15 residues. Per the germline V gene, CDR1 is SQVTM and CDR2 is ANQGSEA. Between the trimmed V and J ends, which lost 3 bases and 6 bases, there was a span of 19 bases. The DNA for the CDR3 is TGCAGCGTTGACGGGCTAGGCGAGGGATGGGATACGCAGTATTTT. Translated: CSVDGLGEGWDTQYF.

The chain carries TRBV4-3 and TRBJ2-7; 10 nucleotides match TRBD2. V lost 4 bases to trimming and J lost 4 bases; unmatched junction nucleotides: 7. CDR1 is LGHNA, CDR2 YSLEER, per germline. The CDR3 loop spans 15 amino acids. CDR3: CASSRYLAGAYEQYF. DNA for the CDR3: TGCGCCAGCAGCCGATACCTAGCGGGGGCATACGAGCAGTACTTC.

The chain couples TRBV5-6 to TRBJ2-6; TRBD1 matches at 9 bases. With V trimmed by 5 bases and J by 3 bases, 9 bases remained unmatched. This CDR3 region has 17 residues. Per the germline V gene, CDR1 is SGHDT and CDR2 is YYEEEE. CDR3 in amino acids: CASSLDRGEGGANVLTF. The CDR3 nucleotides are TGTGCCAGCAGTCTCGACAGGGGGGAAGGTGGGGCCAACGTCCTGACTTTC. The variable domain in full, with the rest retrieved from reference TRBV5-6 and TRBJ2-6, is DAGVTQSPTHLIKTRGQQVTLRCSPKSGHDTVSWYQQALGQGPQFIFQYYEEEERQRGNFPDRFSGHQFPNYSSELNVNALLLGDSALYLCASSLDRGEGGANVLTFGAGSRLTVL.

J is TRBJ1-4 and V is TRBV18; D not certain. Germline V gene data show CDR1 as KGHSH and CDR2 as LQKENI. V was trimmed by 4 bases and J by 7 bases, leaving 7 bases between them. CDR3 size: 12 residues. In nucleotides, the CDR3 is TGTGCCAGCTCACTCCTAGGTGAAAAACTGTTTTTT. Translation gives CASSLLGEKLFF.

The V call is TRBV7-8, the J call TRBJ2-7; TRBD2 matches at 10 bases. The CDR3 spans 14 residues. V trimming: 8 bases; J trimming: 3 bases; junction bases outside the gene matches: 7. Germline CDR1 is SGHVS and CDR2 is FQNEAQ. This CDR3 is CASRGLADYYEQYF. CDR3 in DNA: TGTGCCAGCCGAGGACTAGCGGATTACTACGAGCAGTACTTC.

The chain is built from TRBV25-1 and TRBJ2-5; 7 bases match TRBD1. The J call is in doubt because the DNA end fits TRBJ2-7 better. The germline CDR1 and CDR2 sequences are MGHDK and SYGVNS. This CDR3 spans 15 amino acids. CDR3 DNA sequence: TGTGCCAGCAGTGACCCAGGGACAGACTCCTACGAGCAGTACTTC. It codes for CASSDPGTDSYEQYF.

Note on this clone: This specimen includes other DNA sequences encoding the same CDR3. This rearrangement joins TRBV9 to TRBJ1-3; 8 bases agree with TRBD1. The ends lost 4 bases at V and 4 bases at J; junction bases unmatched: 4. The CDR3 runs to 14 residues. From germline, CDR1 is SGDLS and CDR2 YYNGEE. The CDR3 nucleotides read TGTGCCAGCAGCCCTCGGGACAGGGGAAACACCATATATTTT. Its translation is CASSPRDRGNTIYF.

This chain joins TRBV2 and TRBJ1-1, with D perhaps TRBD1 (5 bases). This CDR3 is built from 14 residues. V lost 7 bases and J 5 bases, leaving 17 bases between the germline ends. Germline V lookup: CDR1 SNHLY, CDR2 FYNNEI. The CDR3 region has the DNA TGTGCCAGCACCCCATCGGGGGTGAGGACTGAAGCTTTCTTT. Protein sequence: CASTPSGVRTEAFF. Looking up the rest from reference TRBV2 and TRBJ1-1 gives the full variable domain: EPEVTQTPSHQVTQMGQEVILRCVPISNHLYFYWYRQILGQKVEFLVSFYNNEISEKSEIFDDQFSVERPDGSNFTLKIRSTKLEDSAMYFCASTPSGVRTEAFFGQGTRLTVV.